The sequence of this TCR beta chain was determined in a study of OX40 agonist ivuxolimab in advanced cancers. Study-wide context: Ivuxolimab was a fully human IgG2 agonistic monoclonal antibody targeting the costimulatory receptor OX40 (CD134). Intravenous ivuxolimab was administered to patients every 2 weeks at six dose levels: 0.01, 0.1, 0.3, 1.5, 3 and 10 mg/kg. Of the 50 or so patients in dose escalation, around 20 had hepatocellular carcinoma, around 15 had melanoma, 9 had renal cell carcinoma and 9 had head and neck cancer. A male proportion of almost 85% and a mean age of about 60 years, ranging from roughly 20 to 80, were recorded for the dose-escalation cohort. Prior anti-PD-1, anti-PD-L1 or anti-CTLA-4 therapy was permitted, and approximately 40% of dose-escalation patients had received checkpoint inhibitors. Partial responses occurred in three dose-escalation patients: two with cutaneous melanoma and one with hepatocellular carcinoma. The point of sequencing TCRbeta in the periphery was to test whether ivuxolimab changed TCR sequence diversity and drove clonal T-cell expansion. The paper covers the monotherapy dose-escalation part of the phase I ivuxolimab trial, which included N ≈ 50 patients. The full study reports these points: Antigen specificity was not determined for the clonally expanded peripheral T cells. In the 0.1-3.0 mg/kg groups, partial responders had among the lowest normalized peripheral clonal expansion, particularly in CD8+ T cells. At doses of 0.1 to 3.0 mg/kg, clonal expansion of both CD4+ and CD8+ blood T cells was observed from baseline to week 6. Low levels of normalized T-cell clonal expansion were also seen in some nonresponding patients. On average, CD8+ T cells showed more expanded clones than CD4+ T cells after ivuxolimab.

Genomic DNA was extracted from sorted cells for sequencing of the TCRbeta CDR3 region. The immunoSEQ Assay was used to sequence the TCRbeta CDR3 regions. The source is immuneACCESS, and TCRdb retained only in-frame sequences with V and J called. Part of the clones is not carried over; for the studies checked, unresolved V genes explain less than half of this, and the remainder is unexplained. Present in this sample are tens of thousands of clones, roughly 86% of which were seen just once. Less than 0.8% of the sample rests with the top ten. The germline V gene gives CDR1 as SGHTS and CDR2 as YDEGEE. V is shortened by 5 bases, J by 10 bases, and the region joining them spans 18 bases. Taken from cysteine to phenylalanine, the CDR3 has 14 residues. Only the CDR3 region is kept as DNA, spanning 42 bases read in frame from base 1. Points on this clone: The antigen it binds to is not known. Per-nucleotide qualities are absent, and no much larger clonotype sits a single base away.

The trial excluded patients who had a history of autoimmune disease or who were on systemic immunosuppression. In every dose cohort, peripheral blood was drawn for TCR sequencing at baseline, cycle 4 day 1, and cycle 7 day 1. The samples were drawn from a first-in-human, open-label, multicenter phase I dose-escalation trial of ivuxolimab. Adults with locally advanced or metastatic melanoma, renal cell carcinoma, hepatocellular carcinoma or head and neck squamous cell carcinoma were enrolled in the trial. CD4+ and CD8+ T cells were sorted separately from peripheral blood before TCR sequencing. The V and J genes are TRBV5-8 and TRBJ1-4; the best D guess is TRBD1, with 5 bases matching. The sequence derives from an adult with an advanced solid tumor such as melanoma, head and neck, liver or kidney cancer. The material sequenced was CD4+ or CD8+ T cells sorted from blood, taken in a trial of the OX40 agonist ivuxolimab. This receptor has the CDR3 CASSSFRVGGKLFF. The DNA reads TGTGCCAGCAGTTCGTTCAGGGTGGGCGGAAAACTGTTTTTT.